The rows below give T cell receptor beta chains drawn from one sample of a study of OX40 agonist ivuxolimab in advanced cancers. The repertoire was sequenced with immunoSEQ multiplex PCR; TCRdb's copy has only in-frame clones and lacks some. This sample has about 61,000 clones, with 75% to 90% found just once. The specimen was CD4+ or CD8+ T cells sorted from blood, collected in a trial of the OX40 agonist ivuxolimab. These TCRs come from an adult with an advanced solid tumor such as melanoma, head and neck, liver or kidney cancer. The CDR3 runs from the conserved cysteine through the conserved F or W. The D gene is left open where the match is weak. Not every row has a clone size; where given, it reads once, few, many or a size class.

V	D	J	size	DNA	CDR3
TRBV2	-	TRBJ1-1	-	TGTGCCAGCAGTGATCGGTCAAGGGCAGAGGAAGCTTTCTTT	CASSDRSRAEEAFF
TRBV19	-	TRBJ1-4	-	TGTGCCAGTAGTGTCCGGGACGTTGTTGAAAAACTGTTTTTT	CASSVRDVVEKLFF
TRBV19	TRBD1	TRBJ2-5	-	TGTGCCAGTAGTATTGCTCTGGACAGGGGGCTGGAGACCCAGTACTTC	CASSIALDRGLETQYF
TRBV7-2	-	TRBJ2-1	-	TGTGCCAGCAGCTTAGACCGACTAGTGGGGCAGTTCTTC	CASSLDRLVGQFF
TRBV2	-	TRBJ1-2	-	TGTGCCAGCAACCCGACTATGGGCTATGGCTACACCTTC	CASNPTMGYGYTF
TRBV11-2	-	TRBJ1-6	-	TGTGCCAGCAGCTCGCGGGACTGGTATAATTCACCCCTCCACTTT	CASSSRDWYNSPLHF
TRBV9	TRBD1	TRBJ1-2	-	TGTGCCAGCAGCCCACGACAGGGGGTTTTCGGCTACACCTTC	CASSPRQGVFGYTF
TRBV2	-	TRBJ1-5	few	TGTGCCAGCAGTGAGGGATGGCCCCAGCATTTT	CASSEGWPQHF
TRBV2	-	TRBJ2-1	-	TGTGCCAGCAATAGACGGGACGTCGATGAGCAGTTCTTC	CASNRRDVDEQFF
TRBV6-5	TRBD2	TRBJ2-2	-	TGTGCCAGCAGTTACCGCGGGGGGACCGGGGAGCTGTTTTTT	CASSYRGGTGELFF
TRBV10-2	-	TRBJ1-1	-	TGCGCCAGCAGTGAGATAGGGGGATTGGGGGGTACTGAAGCTTTCTTT	CASSEIGGLGGTEAFF
TRBV29-1	-	TRBJ2-7	-	TGCAGCGTTGAAATTGTTGTAGGAGGGGAGCAGTACTTC	CSVEIVVGGEQYF
TRBV5-1	TRBD2	TRBJ2-4	-	TGCGCCAGCAGCACCGGGACTAGCGGGGGGGCCGGAAACATTCAGTACTTC	CASSTGTSGGAGNIQYF
TRBV6-6	TRBD2	TRBJ2-1	-	TGTGCCAGCAGTTACGCGACTAGCGGAAGCCGGAATGAGCAGTTCTTC	CASSYATSGSRNEQFF
TRBV5-8	-	TRBJ2-1	-	TGTGCCAGCAGCTTCCAGACTTTATACAATGAGCAGTTCTTC	CASSFQTLYNEQFF
TRBV19	-	TRBJ2-5	-	TGTGCCGGCACAGGGACTGGGGAGACCCAGTACTTC	CAGTGTGETQYF
TRBV6-6	-	TRBJ2-2	few	TGTGCCACATCCCACGAGTGGGGGATAGCCGGGGAGCTGTTTTTT	CATSHEWGIAGELFF
TRBV10-3	-	TRBJ2-7	-	TGTGCCACCTCTCCGAGCTCCTACGAGCAGTACTTC	CATSPSSYEQYF
TRBV6-6	-	TRBJ2-1	-	TGTGCCAGCAGTTTTCCGGCTAACAATGAGCAGTTCTTC	CASSFPANNEQFF
TRBV18	-	TRBJ1-2	-	TGTGCCAGCTCACTAGATTTAGGAACGACGGCAGACTATGGCTACACCTTC	CASSLDLGTTADYGYTF
TRBV19	-	TRBJ1-2	few	TGTGCCAGTAGTATCCAGGATAACTATGGCTACACCTTC	CASSIQDNYGYTF
TRBV29-1	-	TRBJ1-1	-	TGCAGCGTGGCCGGGCTCCAAACCACTGAAGCTTTCTTT	CSVAGLQTTEAFF
TRBV5-4	-	TRBJ1-1	-	TGTGCCAGCAGCTTTAGGGGGAACACTGAAGCTTTCTTT	CASSFRGNTEAFF
TRBV7-9	TRBD1	TRBJ1-5	few	TGTGCCAGCAGCTTATCAGGGGGGCCCCAGCATTTT	CASSLSGGPQHF
TRBV23-1	TRBD1	TRBJ1-5	once	TGCGCCAGCAGAGGGACAGGGGGAAGCAATCAGCCCCAGCATTTT	CASRGTGGSNQPQHF
TRBV15	-	TRBJ1-2	-	TGTGCCACCAGCAGAGGGGGGCGTTCGACCGGCGGCTACACCTTC	CATSRGGRSTGGYTF
TRBV7-2	TRBD2	TRBJ2-3	-	TGTGCCAGCAGCAGAGCGGGGGGCACAGATACGCAGTATTTT	CASSRAGGTDTQYF
TRBV29-1	-	TRBJ1-1	-	TGCAGCGTTGAAGATAACCGCTTGACTGAAGCTTTCTTT	CSVEDNRLTEAFF
TRBV5-4	-	TRBJ2-5	-	TGTGCCAGCAGCTTGGCGGGGGGCCGGGAGACCCAGTACTTC	CASSLAGGRETQYF
TRBV7-2	-	TRBJ2-7	-	TGTGCCAGCAGCCCCCAGGGGACCTACGAGCAGTACTTC	CASSPQGTYEQYF
TRBV6-5	-	TRBJ1-4	-	TGTGCCAGCAGGGGGAATGAAAAACTGTTTTTT	CASRGNEKLFF
TRBV28	TRBD1	TRBJ1-2	-	TGTGCCAGCAGTCCGGGACAGGGCCCACTTAACTATGGCTACACCTTC	CASSPGQGPLNYGYTF
TRBV5-4	-	TRBJ2-7	-	TGTGCCAGCAGCTTGAGCGGCCTCTACGAGCAGTACTTC	CASSLSGLYEQYF
TRBV4-3	-	TRBJ2-7	few	TGCGCCAGCAGTCCCAACCTTGGGGTTGGGGTGCAGTACTTC	CASSPNLGVGVQYF
TRBV18	-	TRBJ2-2	-	TGTGCCAGCTCACCACCGACAGGCGCCGACACCGGGGAGCTGTTTTTT	CASSPPTGADTGELFF
TRBV6-5	-	TRBJ2-7	-	TGTGCCAGCAGCCTCAGGGCTCTGGACGAGCAGTACTTC	CASSLRALDEQYF
TRBV29-1	-	TRBJ1-1	once	TGCAGCGTTGAGGTTAACACTGAAGCTTTCTTT	CSVEVNTEAFF
TRBV5-4	TRBD1	TRBJ1-2	-	TGTGCCAGCCGACAGGGGGGCAACTATGGCTACACCTTC	CASRQGGNYGYTF
TRBV27	-	TRBJ2-7	-	TGTGCCAGCAGTTCCCAGGGCTCCTACGAGCAGTACTTC	CASSSQGSYEQYF
TRBV16	-	TRBJ2-3	-	TGTGCCAGCGCCCCGGATCTTCAGGCTAACACAGATACGCAGTATTTT	CASAPDLQANTDTQYF
TRBV6-1	-	TRBJ1-5	-	TGTGCCAGCAGTGAATCAGGGAGGAATCGTCAGCCCCAGCATTTT	CASSESGRNRQPQHF
TRBV7-2	-	TRBJ2-7	-	TGTGCCAGCAGCGGTAACTATGGTGGCCACGAGCAGTACTTC	CASSGNYGGHEQYF
TRBV9	TRBD2	TRBJ2-3	-	TGTGCCAGCAGCGGACGCGGACTAGCGGGATTTACAGATACGCAGTATTTT	CASSGRGLAGFTDTQYF
TRBV7-9	TRBD1	TRBJ1-1	-	TGTGCCAGCAGCTTGCGACAGGGGGCTGGAAACACTGAAGCTTTCTTT	CASSLRQGAGNTEAFF
TRBV7-2	TRBD1	TRBJ2-2	-	TGTGCCAGCAGCTTAAAGGGACAGGGGGGCGGGGAGCTGTTTTTT	CASSLKGQGGGELFF
TRBV7-9	-	TRBJ1-5	-	TGTGCCAGCAGCCTATACCCTAATCAGCCCCAGCATTTT	CASSLYPNQPQHF
TRBV10-3	TRBD1	TRBJ2-5	-	TGTGCCATCAGTGAGTCGAACAGGGGGCTAGGAGAGACCCAGTACTTC	CAISESNRGLGETQYF
TRBV6-1	-	TRBJ1-2	-	TGTGCCAGCAAGCGGGACAATAATAACTATGGCTACACCTTC	CASKRDNNNYGYTF
TRBV5-1	-	TRBJ1-5	-	TGCGCCAGCAGCTTGCAGGGTGACGCGTATCAGCCCCAGCATTTT	CASSLQGDAYQPQHF
TRBV30	TRBD2	TRBJ2-5	-	TGTGCCTGGAGTCGACGGGGGGGAGAGACCCAGTACTTC	CAWSRRGGETQYF
TRBV6-6	-	TRBJ1-2	-	TGTGCCAGCAGTTACGGAGGGAAACAGGGTAATGGCTACACCTTC	CASSYGGKQGNGYTF
TRBV9	-	TRBJ2-1	-	TGTGCCAGCAGCGTAGGGCTCGGGGGAGCTGGGTACAATGAGCAGTTCTTC	CASSVGLGGAGYNEQFF
TRBV9	TRBD2	TRBJ2-5	-	TGTGCCAGCAGCGTAGGGGGCGGGAGTGAGACCCAGTACTTC	CASSVGGGSETQYF
TRBV27	-	TRBJ2-1	-	TGTGCCAGCAGTTTTGAGTTCCGGCACAATGAGCAGTTCTTC	CASSFEFRHNEQFF
TRBV19	-	TRBJ1-2	few	TGTGCCAGTAGTATAGCGGAAGGGGGATATGGCTACACCTTC	CASSIAEGGYGYTF